Listed below are T cell receptor beta chains from one sample, sequenced in a study of CD8 T cells in ankylosing spondylitis. From the 5' RACE reads, TCRdb called clonotypes with MiXCR, one entry per CDR3 protein. The data contain about 450,000 distinct CDR3 sequences, 25% to 30% of them singletons. The specimen was blood, either unsorted or a sorted T cell fraction (not recorded which). The receptors were sampled from a male donor with ankylosing spondylitis. CDR3s include the opening cysteine and the closing phenylalanine or tryptophan. D genes are given only for firm matches. Clone size is given for some rows only: seen once, a few or many times, or a class if the clone is expanded.

v_gene,d_gene,j_gene,abundance,CDR3aa,CDR3nt
TRBV30,TRBD1,TRBJ1-5,few,CAWSKGGGNQPQHF,TGTGCCTGGAGTAAAGGGGGCGGGAATCAGCCCCAGCATTTT
TRBV11-2,-,TRBJ2-1,-,CASSLIRLGGEQFF,TGTGCCAGCAGCCTGATTCGCCTGGGGGGTGAGCAGTTCTTC
TRBV5-1,TRBD2,TRBJ2-6,-,CASSGGDLTSGSMRTGANVLTF,TGCGCCAGCAGCGGGGGGGACCTGACTAGCGGGAGCATGCGCACTGGGGCCAACGTCCTGACTTTC
TRBV18,TRBD1,TRBJ1-2,-,CASSPSRDSTNYGYTF,TGTGCCAGCTCACCCTCCCGGGACAGTACTAACTATGGCTACACCTTC
TRBV15,-,TRBJ1-1,few,CATSRDLYTEAFF,TGTGCCACCAGCAGAGATTTGTACACTGAAGCTTTCTTT
TRBV7-9,-,TRBJ1-3,few,CASSPTGSSGNTIYF,TGTGCCAGCAGCCCTACAGGTAGCTCTGGAAACACCATATATTTT
TRBV20-1,-,TRBJ1-5,-,CSARETGRSNQPQHF,TGCAGTGCTAGAGAAACAGGGCGAAGCAATCAGCCCCAGCATTTT
TRBV7-2,TRBD1,TRBJ2-7,-,CASGQGFSSYEQYF,TGTGCCAGCGGACAGGGCTTCAGCTCCTACGAGCAGTACTTC
TRBV20-1,-,TRBJ1-1,-,CSARDARGGTEAFF,TGCAGTGCTAGAGATGCAAGGGGTGGGACTGAAGCTTTCTTT
TRBV5-4,-,TRBJ1-1,-,CASSLDWGSGTEAFF,TGTGCCAGCAGCTTGGATTGGGGCTCCGGCACTGAAGCTTTCTTT
TRBV6-1,TRBD2,TRBJ2-5,-,CASWGGRDQETQYF,TGTGCCAGCTGGGGCGGGAGGGATCAAGAGACCCAGTACTTC
TRBV6-1,-,TRBJ1-6,once,CASSEGPARSYNSPLHF,TGTGCCAGCAGTGAAGGTCCAGCCCGCTCCTATAATTCACCCCTCCACTTT
TRBV20-1,-,TRBJ2-1,-,CSAAEHSSYNEQFF,TGCAGTGCCGCCGAGCATTCGTCCTACAATGAGCAGTTCTTC
TRBV4-2,TRBD1,TRBJ1-2,few,CASSLEGQGNGYTF,TGTGCCAGCAGCTTAGAGGGACAGGGTAATGGCTACACCTTC
TRBV5-1,TRBD2,TRBJ2-3,few,CASEAGGNSDTQYF,TGCGCCAGCGAAGCGGGAGGGAATTCAGATACGCAGTATTTT
TRBV4-1,TRBD2,TRBJ2-3,-,CASSQSLAGVSDTQYF,TGCGCCAGCAGCCAGTCGCTAGCGGGAGTGTCAGATACGCAGTATTTT
TRBV3-1,-,TRBJ2-2,-,CASSQDFSGAGELFF,TGTGCCAGCAGCCAAGATTTTAGTGGCGCCGGGGAGCTGTTTTTT
TRBV12-3/TRBV12-4,-,TRBJ1-2,many,CASSFSYGYTF,TGTGCCAGCAGTTTTTCCTATGGCTACACCTTC